The present entry profiles one TCR beta chain with its context. What it binds is unknown. This entry belongs to a study of cytomegalovirus exposure and HLA in healthy donors. Whole-study results and caveats: Usually a TCR sequence was rare, but some public TCRs were found in many donors. The authors enumerated around 150 TCR beta chains as linked to cytomegalovirus. First-cohort TCR clusters were later found to tend to co-occur in the 120 validation repertoires.

Donors came from a validation cohort of 95 to 150 subjects, distinct from the first 666-subject cohort. From germline, CDR1 is MDHEN and CDR2 SYDVKM. V gave up 6 bases and J gave up 4 bases; unmatched junction bases: 14. The CDR3 consists of 16 residues. The repertoire was sequenced with immunoSEQ multiplex PCR; TCRdb's copy has only in-frame clones and lacks some. There are some 130,000 clones in the sample; 85% to 95% occur only once, and over 1.5% lies in the top ten. This sequence was found in a man younger than 30 in good health and CMV-seropositive. The sample consisted of PBMCs. This chain uses TRBV28 with TRBJ1-2; 7 bases fit TRBD1. The CDR3 bases are TGTGCCAGCAGACCCCGCCTGACAGGGATGGGCTATGGCTACACCTTC. It translates to CASRPRLTGMGYGYTF.